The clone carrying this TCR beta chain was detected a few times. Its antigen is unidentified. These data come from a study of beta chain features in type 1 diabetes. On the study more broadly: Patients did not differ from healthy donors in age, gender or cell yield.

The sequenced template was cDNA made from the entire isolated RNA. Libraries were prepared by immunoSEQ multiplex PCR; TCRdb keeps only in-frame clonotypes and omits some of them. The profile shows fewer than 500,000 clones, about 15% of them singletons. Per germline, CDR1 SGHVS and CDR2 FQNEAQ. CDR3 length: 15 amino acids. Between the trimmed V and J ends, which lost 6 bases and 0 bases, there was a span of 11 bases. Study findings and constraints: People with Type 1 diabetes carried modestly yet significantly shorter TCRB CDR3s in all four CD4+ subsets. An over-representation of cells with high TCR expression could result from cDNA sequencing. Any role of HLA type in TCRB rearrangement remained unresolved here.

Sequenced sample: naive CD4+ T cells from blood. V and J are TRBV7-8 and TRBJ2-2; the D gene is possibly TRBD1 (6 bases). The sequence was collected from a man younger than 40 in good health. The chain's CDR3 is CASRRGQSNTGELFF. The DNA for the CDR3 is TGTGCCAGCAGACGCGGACAGTCGAACACCGGGGAGCTGTTTTTT. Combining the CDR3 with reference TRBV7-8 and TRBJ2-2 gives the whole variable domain GAGVSQSPRYKVAKRGQDVALRCDPISGHVSLFWYQQALGQGPEFLTYFQNEAQLDKSGLPSDRFFAERPEGSVSTLKIQRTQQEDSAVYLCASRRGQSNTGELFFGEGSRLTVL.